The 28 T cell receptor beta chains below were found in one sample sequenced in a study of early T cells in non-severe SARS-CoV-2 infection. TCRdb re-called the 5' RACE reads through MiXCR, storing one row per CDR3 protein. Among approximately 34,000 distinct CDR3 sequences listed, about 7.4% were seen once. Material: whole blood, obtained at baseline. The receptors shown here come from an adult who was a healthcare worker with PCR-confirmed SARS-CoV-2 infection or an uninfected control (not recorded which).

In nucleotides, the CDR3 is TGTGCCAGTACGCCCCTGGGGAGGGACTTCCCCCATGAGCAGTTCTTC. Encoded protein: CASTPLGRDFPHEQFF. This chain connects TRBV19 to TRBJ2-1, with TRBD2 identical over 7 bases. The CDR3 has 16 amino acids. The ends lost 7 bases at V and 8 bases at J; junction bases unmatched: 17. The V gene's germline CDR1 is LNHDA and CDR2 SQIVND (reference sequence).

This clonotype was seen a handful of times. The chain carries TRBV20-1 and TRBJ2-7; no firm D call. This CDR3 contains 12 residues. Germline V CDR1 and CDR2: DFQATT, SNEGSKA (reference sequence). V was pared by 3 bases and J by 2 bases, with 8 bases between. CDR3 nucleotides: TGCAGTGCTAGTGGAATGACCTACGAGCAGTACTTC. Translated, it gives CSASGMTYEQYF.

This clonotype was counted ten times or more. The chain has TRBV5-1 and TRBJ2-7; tentative D call: TRBD1 (6 bases). The CDR3 consists of 14 residues. V lost 4 bases and J lost 2, with 13 bases in between. Germline V lookup: CDR1 SGHRS, CDR2 YFSETQ. This CDR3 is CASSREGQAYEQYF. For the CDR3, the DNA is TGCGCCAGCAGCCGCGAGGGACAAGCCTACGAGCAGTACTTC.

This clonotype was picked up a small number of times. The rearrangement uses TRBV6-6 and TRBJ2-1, with TRBD1 matching over 9 bases. CDR3 size: 16 residues. Germline assignment: CDR1 MNHNY and CDR2 SVGAGI (reference sequence). V shed 6 bases and J 3 bases; nucleotides not matched to a gene: 9. The CDR3 spells CASRDGQGTFYNEQFF. CDR3 sequence (DNA): TGTGCCAGCAGGGATGGACAGGGGACGTTCTACAATGAGCAGTTCTTC.

This clonotype has only a few counts. The genes are TRBV29-1 and TRBJ1-2; tentatively, D is TRBD1 (5 bases). Germline V gene sequence: CDR1 SQVTM, CDR2 ANQGSEA. CDR3 length: 10 residues. Trimming shortened V by 7 bases and J by 8 bases, and 11 bases separated the two germline ends. This chain's CDR3 is CSAGREGYTF. In DNA form, the CDR3 reads TGCAGCGCGGGACGGGAGGGCTACACCTTC.

The V gene is TRBV28, the J gene TRBJ2-7; 7 nucleotides match TRBD1. Unmatched junction bases numbered 10, after V lost 8 bases and J lost 0 bases. The germline V gene encodes CDR1 MDHEN and CDR2 SYDVKM. The CDR3 is 15 amino acids. CDR3 amino acids: CASSFAGTASYEQYF. CDR3 DNA: TGTGCCAGCTCTTTCGCCGGGACAGCCTCCTACGAGCAGTACTTC.

This chain joins TRBV6-2 or TRBV6-3 and TRBJ2-5, with TRBD1 as a possible D gene (6 bases). The CDR3 extends over 13 amino acids. The V end lost 6 bases, the J end lost 6 bases, and 14 bases lay between the germline ends. Germline lookup yields CDR1 MNHEY and CDR2 SVGEGT. CDR3 nucleotides: TGTGCCAGCAGCCTTGACAGGAGTAAGACCCAGTACTTC. It specifies CASSLDRSKTQYF.

There are a few counts of this clonotype. The CDR3 region is CASSSQQGSTHTGELFF. The CDR3 bases are TGTGCCAGCAGTTCCCAACAGGGGTCGACCCACACCGGGGAGCTGTTTTTT. The gene calls are TRBV28 and TRBJ2-2; 7 bases are shared with TRBD1. Trimming at V came to 4 bases and at J to 3 bases, leaving 11 bases not matched to a gene. This CDR3 region has 17 residues. Germline CDR1 MDHEN, CDR2 SYDVKM.

The DNA of the CDR3 is TGTGCCAGCAGGAAAGACAGGGGAGCCGACGAGCAGTACTTC. Amino acid sequence: CASRKDRGADEQYF. V and J are TRBV2 and TRBJ2-7; 8 nucleotides agree with TRBD1. This CDR3 has 14 amino acids. V lost 6 bases and J lost 5; bases outside the gene matches: 9. Germline CDR1 SNHLY, CDR2 FYNNEI.

This chain joins TRBV19 and TRBJ2-2; the D gene is possibly TRBD2 (5 bases). CDR1 and CDR2 (germline): LNHDA, SQIVND (reference sequence). The CDR3 has 14 residues. The V and J ends lost 4 bases and 0 bases respectively, with 6 bases between them. CDR3: CASSTAANTGELFF. The CDR3 nucleotides are TGTGCCAGTAGTACAGCGGCGAACACCGGGGAGCTGTTTTTT.

This clonotype was observed a few times. The V and J genes are TRBV2 and TRBJ2-3; D is possibly TRBD1 or TRBD2 (5 bases each). CDR1 and CDR2 from the germline V gene are SNHLY and FYNNEI. V was shortened by 8 bases and J by 6 bases, with 18 bases between the two germline ends. This CDR3 contains 14 residues. In nucleotides, the CDR3 is TGTGCCAGCGATCGAGGGACCCCCGCGGATACGCAGTATTTT. Its protein product is CASDRGTPADTQYF.

Ten or more counts support this clonotype. The chain carries TRBV11-2 and TRBJ1-6; D ambiguous. In germline, CDR1 is SGHAT, CDR2 FQNNGV. The length of the CDR3 is 14 residues. Trimming shortened V by 0 bases and J by 12 bases, and 12 bases separated the two germline ends. The CDR3 sequence: CASSLDLGLEPLHF. CDR3 coding DNA: TGTGCCAGCAGCTTAGATCTTGGCTTGGAACCCCTCCACTTT.

The V and J genes are TRBV7-6 and TRBJ1-6, with D possibly being TRBD1 (5 bases). The CDR3 is 13 residues long. Looked up from germline, CDR1 is SGHVS and CDR2 is FNYEAQ. V lost 2 bases to trimming and J lost 6 bases, with 5 bases between them. In nucleotides, the CDR3 is TGTGCCAGCAGCTTACAGGGTAATTCACCCCTCCACTTT. Protein: CASSLQGNSPLHF.

This chain links TRBV6-2 or TRBV6-3 with TRBJ2-3; 9 nucleotides agree with TRBD2. Trimming cost V 2 bases and J 2 bases; bases outside gene matches: 8. Germline loops: CDR1 MNHEY, CDR2 SVGEGT. This CDR3 contains 17 residues. The CDR3 sequence: CASSYLGLAKTTDTQYF. In DNA form, the CDR3 reads TGTGCCAGCAGTTACCTAGGACTAGCGAAGACCACAGATACGCAGTATTTT.

This clonotype has ten or more counts. V gene TRBV5-1 combines with J gene TRBJ2-7; weak D call: TRBD2 (5 bases). Germline assignment: CDR1 SGHRS and CDR2 YFSETQ. The CDR3 runs to 15 residues. Trimming shortened V by 7 bases and J by 4 bases, and 21 bases separated the two germline ends. CDR3 nucleotide sequence: TGCGCCAGCCGAAAATCGGGTGTGTCGGGGTACGAGCAGTACTTC. Translation gives CASRKSGVSGYEQYF.

This chain joins TRBV5-7 and TRBJ1-1; no reliable D call. TRBV5-7 is designated an ORF whose function remains uncertain. Deletions cut 4 bases from V and 1 base from J, with 8 bases between. This CDR3 region has 13 residues. CDR3 protein: CASSPHTNTEAFF. CDR3 DNA: TGTGCCAGCAGCCCCCACACGAACACTGAAGCTTTCTTT.

This clonotype was recorded many times. The V gene is TRBV20-1, the J gene TRBJ1-5; the D gene is possibly TRBD1 (5 bases). Germline-derived CDR1 and CDR2 are DFQATT and SNEGSKA (reference sequence). V shed 3 bases and J shed 0 bases, with 15 bases lying between them. CDR3 length equals 16 residues. CDR3 DNA: TGCAGTGCTAGGGCCGGAGGGGTCTATAGCAATCAGCCCCAGCATTTT. Translation: CSARAGGVYSNQPQHF.

This clonotype has a count of ten or more. The chain links TRBV11-2 to TRBJ1-2, with no clear D. The CDR3 contains 15 residues. V gave up 0 bases and J gave up 3 bases, with 11 bases separating them. From germline, CDR1 is SGHAT and CDR2 FQNNGV. CDR3 in amino acids: CASSLDLDDYYGYTF. CDR3 DNA sequence: TGTGCCAGCAGCTTAGATCTGGACGACTACTATGGCTACACCTTC.

The chain employs TRBV12-3 or TRBV12-4 and TRBJ2-4, with 8 bases fitting TRBD2. The length of the CDR3 is 12 residues. The J segment lost 12 bases and the V segment lost 3 bases, leaving 4 bases of the junction unmatched. CDR3 sequence: CASSFGRESQYF. As DNA, the CDR3 is TGTGCCAGCAGTTTCGGGAGGGAATCTCAGTACTTC.

This clonotype was detected only a few times. The chain uses TRBV20-1 and TRBJ1-5; D unclear. V dropped 3 bases and J dropped 0 bases, with 9 bases sitting between them. Germline loops: CDR1 DFQATT, CDR2 SNEGSKA (reference sequence). CDR3 length equals 14 residues. CDR3 DNA: TGCAGTGCTAGCTCCACACCTAGCAATCAGCCCCAGCATTTT. Residues: CSASSTPSNQPQHF.

This clonotype showed up many times. The gene calls are TRBV6-6 and TRBJ2-1; D perhaps matches TRBD1 (6 bases). This CDR3 has 14 residues. V lost 6 bases and J 9 bases, leaving 18 bases between the germline ends. The germline V gene encodes CDR1 MNHNY and CDR2 SVGAGI (reference sequence). The CDR3 DNA is TGTGCCAGCAGCCCCAGAGGGGGTAATGGTGAGCAGTTCTTC. Translating gives CASSPRGGNGEQFF.

This clonotype was recorded at least ten times. The chain is built from TRBV19 and TRBJ1-1; D gene ambiguous. V lost 6 bases to trimming and J lost 0 bases, with 11 bases between them. The CDR3 extends over 14 amino acids. CDR1 is LNHDA, CDR2 SQIVND, per germline (reference sequence). The CDR3 here is CASRRSGMNTEAFF. Here the CDR3 DNA reads TGTGCCAGTAGGAGATCGGGCATGAACACTGAAGCTTTCTTT.

The chain has TRBV7-2 and TRBJ2-3; D unclear. The germline CDR1 and CDR2 sequences are SGHTA and FQGNSA. This CDR3 contains 14 residues. V lost 3 bases and J 4 bases, leaving 11 bases between the germline ends. CDR3 region: CASSFSGRPDTQYF. The CDR3 DNA reads TGTGCCAGCAGCTTCTCGGGTCGCCCAGATACGCAGTATTTT. The full variable domain, rest sourced from reference TRBV7-2 and TRBJ2-3, is GAGVSQSPSNKVTEKGKDVELRCDPISGHTALYWYRQSLGQGLEFLIYFQGNSAPDKSGLPSDRFSAERTGGSVSTLTIQRTQQEDSAVYLCASSFSGRPDTQYFGPGTRLTVL.

The V call is TRBV6-1, the J call TRBJ2-1; 7 bases match TRBD1. This CDR3 spans 14 amino acids. Germline CDR1 is MNHNS and CDR2 is SASEGT. The ends lost 5 bases at V and 9 bases at J; junction bases unmatched: 10. CDR3 DNA: TGTGCCAGCAGTTCGGGACAGTTTTTGCCTGAGCAGTTCTTC. This gives the protein CASSSGQFLPEQFF.

The chain links TRBV3-1 to TRBJ2-6; the D is unclear. CDR3 length: 13 residues. Looked up from germline, CDR1 is LGHDT and CDR2 is YNNKEL (reference sequence). Between the trimmed V and J ends, which lost 8 bases and 2 bases, there was a span of 7 bases. DNA of the CDR3: TGTGCCAGCGAACCTACTGGGGCCAACGTCCTGACTTTC. Translation gives CASEPTGANVLTF.

This clonotype was observed a handful of times. J is TRBJ1-1 and V is TRBV28, with D hard to call. This CDR3 has 11 residues. Between the trimmed V and J ends, which lost 9 bases and 1 base, there was a span of 6 bases. Germline V CDR1 and CDR2: MDHEN, SYDVKM. The CDR3, as DNA: TGTGCCAGTCGGGGGAACACTGAAGCTTTCTTT. It specifies CASRGNTEAFF.

This rearrangement joins TRBV24-1 to TRBJ2-3; D possibly matches TRBD1 or TRBD2 (5 bases each). This CDR3 comprises 16 residues. V lost 4 bases and J 1 base, leaving 14 bases between the germline ends. The germline gives CDR1 KGHDR, CDR2 SFDVKD. The CDR3 nucleotides are TGTGCCACCAGTGAGCCTGGGGGAGAGGGCACAGATACGCAGTATTTT. The encoded protein is CATSEPGGEGTDTQYF.

This chain links TRBV18 with TRBJ2-3; 11 bases agree with TRBD1. This CDR3 has 15 residues. V shed 2 bases and J 6 bases; nucleotides not matched to a gene: 4. Germline assignment: CDR1 KGHSH and CDR2 LQKENI. CDR3: CASSPGDRGIDTQYF. Written as DNA, the CDR3 is TGTGCCAGCTCACCAGGGGACAGGGGGATCGATACGCAGTATTTT.